The clone carrying this TCR beta chain came up many times. V lost 6 bases to trimming and J lost 0 bases; unmatched junction nucleotides: 8. Germline values: CDR1 MNHEY, CDR2 SVGAGI. CDR3 length: 15 amino acids. The source material, RNA transcripts, was used to amplify TCR beta CDR3 regions. A first-round RT-PCR of the TCR CDR3 used the HTBI primer set. TCRdb called the multiplex PCR reads again in MiXCR, with one record for every CDR3 protein. The repertoire holds about half a million distinct CDR3 sequences, about 20% seen once, with around 27% in the top ten. The source of the sample is a study of T cells in Graves' hyperthyroidism and ophthalmopathy.

This sequence was found in a man aged 18 to 29 with Graves' hyperthyroidism. V and J are TRBV6-5 and TRBJ2-7; TRBD1 matches 7 bases. Sequencing used blood. This chain's CDR3 is CASRTGTASSYEQYF. CDR3 DNA sequence: TGTGCCAGCAGAACCGGGACAGCGAGCTCCTACGAGCAGTACTTC.